These 30 T cell receptor beta chains originate from one sample sequenced in a study of CD8 T cells in ankylosing spondylitis. TCRdb used MiXCR to reprocess the 5' RACE reads, holding one entry per CDR3 protein. The repertoire consists of about 39,000 distinct CDR3 sequences, with about 9.3% occurring once and the leading ten covering roughly 15%. Material for sequencing was blood, either unsorted or a sorted T cell fraction (not recorded which). The receptors stem from a male donor with ankylosing spondylitis or in good health (not recorded which).

This clonotype was counted at least ten times. The V gene is TRBV19, the J gene TRBJ2-2, with a tentative D call TRBD1 (5 bases). Trimming removed 4 bases at V and 2 bases at J, with 8 bases between. CDR1 is LNHDA, CDR2 SQIVND, per germline (reference sequence). This CDR3 comprises 14 residues. This chain's CDR3 is CASSRGLNTGELFF. The CDR3 DNA follows: TGTGCCAGTAGTAGGGGCTTAAACACCGGGGAGCTGTTTTTT. Combining the CDR3 with reference TRBV19 and TRBJ2-2 gives the whole variable domain DGGITQSPKYLFRKEGQNVTLSCEQNLNHDAMYWYRQDPGQGLRLIYYSQIVNDFQKGDIAEGYSVSREKKESFPLTVTSAQKNPTAFYLCASSRGLNTGELFFGEGSRLTVL.

This clonotype was seen ten or more times. V gene TRBV6-1 combines with J gene TRBJ2-7; 7 nucleotides match TRBD1. The CDR3 totals 16 residues. Germline V gene data show CDR1 as MNHNS and CDR2 as SASEGT. The junction had 11 bases not matched to a gene; V was cut back by 4 bases and J by 2 bases. The CDR3 DNA reads TGTGCCAGCAGTGTGGTCGCCCGGGACAGAGCCTACGAGCAGTACTTC. Protein sequence: CASSVVARDRAYEQYF.

The rearrangement uses TRBV29-1 and TRBJ2-5; D remains unclear. Trimming shortened V by 1 base and J by 2 bases, and 11 bases separated the two germline ends. The germline V gene has CDR1 SQVTM and CDR2 ANQGSEA. The CDR3 extends over 14 amino acids. CDR3 region: CSVEGPPGQETQYF. In DNA form, the CDR3 reads TGCAGCGTTGAAGGCCCACCCGGGCAAGAGACCCAGTACTTC.

This clonotype has a count of ten or more. V is TRBV15 and J is TRBJ1-1, with TRBD1 matching over 7 bases. The V gene's germline CDR1 is LNHNV and CDR2 YYDKDF (reference sequence). Unmatched junction bases numbered 4, after V lost 1 base and J lost 8 bases. This CDR3 region has 13 residues. CDR3 loop: CATSRVRDREAFF. Here the CDR3 DNA reads TGTGCCACCAGCAGAGTCCGGGACAGAGAAGCTTTCTTT.

This clonotype was observed many times. The rearrangement joins TRBV5-1 to TRBJ1-1, with TRBD1 matching over 10 bases. Trimming cost V 2 bases and J 5 bases; bases outside gene matches: 9. Germline V CDR1 and CDR2: SGHRS, YFSETQ. The CDR3 runs 16 residues. The chain's CDR3 is CASSFSTGGPRTEAFF. CDR3 nucleotide sequence: TGCGCCAGCAGCTTTTCGACAGGGGGCCCTAGGACTGAAGCTTTCTTT.

The table lists this clonotype with many counts. The chain has TRBV11-2 and TRBJ2-7; TRBD2 might be the D (6 bases). Germline values: CDR1 SGHAT, CDR2 FQNNGV. This CDR3 is 17 amino acids long. V lost 1 base to trimming and J lost 1 base, with 17 bases between them. CDR3 coding DNA: TGTGCCAGCAGCTTAGCCCCAGTCAGCGCGGGATCCTACGAGCAGTACTTC. This gives the protein CASSLAPVSAGSYEQYF. Filled out from reference TRBV11-2 and TRBJ2-7, the complete variable domain reads EAGVAQSPRYKIIEKRQSVAFWCNPISGHATLYWYQQILGQGPKLLIQFQNNGVVDDSQLPKDRFSAERLKGVDSTLKIQPAKLEDSAVYLCASSLAPVSAGSYEQYFGPGTRLTVT.

This clonotype is judged medium-sized. V gene TRBV20-1 combines with J gene TRBJ1-1; 7 bases are shared with TRBD1. CDR1 and CDR2 (germline): DFQATT, SNEGSKA (reference sequence). The CDR3 length is 12 residues. Trimming took 4 bases from V and 5 from J; bases not matched to a gene: 4. In nucleotides, the CDR3 is TGCAGTGCTAACAGGGGTTGGACTGAAGCTTTCTTT. Translation gives CSANRGWTEAFF.

There are a few counts of this clonotype. This chain uses TRBV12-3 or TRBV12-4 with TRBJ1-5; 10 nucleotides agree with TRBD1. This CDR3 comprises 14 residues. Unmatched junction bases numbered 3, after V lost 3 bases and J lost 7 bases. The CDR3 DNA is TGTGCCAGCAGTTTGGGACAGGGGAGACAGCCCCAGCATTTT. Translating it yields CASSLGQGRQPQHF.

Only one count was recorded for this clonotype. This chain joins TRBV27 and TRBJ2-5; 7 bases fit TRBD1. The J segment lost 7 bases and the V segment lost 5 bases, leaving 10 bases of the junction unmatched. Germline V CDR1 and CDR2: MNHEY, SMNVEV (reference sequence). CDR3 size: 14 residues. The chain's CDR3 is CASSPTGARGTQYF. The CDR3 nucleotides read TGTGCCAGCAGTCCCACAGGGGCCCGGGGGACCCAGTACTTC.

There are many counts of this clonotype. This chain links TRBV4-3 with TRBJ2-6; D tentatively fits TRBD1 or TRBD2 (5 bases each). Trimming removed 1 base from V and 1 base from J, with 8 bases in between. CDR1 and CDR2 from the germline V gene are LGHNA and YSLEER. The CDR3 spans 16 residues. In nucleotides, the CDR3 is TGCGCCAGCAGCCAAGTTTGGGGGTCTGGGGCCAACGTCCTGACTTTC. Translation gives CASSQVWGSGANVLTF.

The genes are TRBV12-3 or TRBV12-4 and TRBJ2-2; 11 bases are shared with TRBD1. The CDR3 is made up of 15 amino acids. With V trimmed by 6 bases and J by 6 bases, 6 bases remained unmatched. Here the CDR3 DNA reads TGTGCCAGCAGAACCGGACAGGGGGCCGCCGGGGAGCTGTTTTTT. Protein product: CASRTGQGAAGELFF.

The chain carries TRBV18 and TRBJ2-5; possibly TRBD1 or TRBD2 for D (5 bases each). In germline, CDR1 is KGHSH, CDR2 LQKENI. Trimming cost V 0 bases and J 5 bases, with 10 bases left between them. CDR3 length equals 14 residues. In nucleotides, the CDR3 is TGTGCCAGCTCACCACCCGGGGCCGGGGAGACCCAGTACTTC. Amino acids: CASSPPGAGETQYF.

This clonotype appeared many times. The chain links TRBV27 to TRBJ2-1; the D is unclear. Germline V gene data show CDR1 as MNHEY and CDR2 as SMNVEV (reference sequence). V lost 6 bases and J lost 10, with 16 bases in between. This CDR3 spans 13 amino acids. DNA for the CDR3: TGTGCCAGCAGCTCCCGGTTCTTAATCGAGCAGTTCTTC. Its translation: CASSSRFLIEQFF.

This clonotype was seen repeatedly, ten times or more. The V call is TRBV4-2, the J call TRBJ2-5, with 10 bases lining up with TRBD1. V trimming: 5 bases; J trimming: 1 base; junction bases outside the gene matches: 4. CDR1 and CDR2 from the germline V gene are LGHNA and YNFKEQ. This CDR3 comprises 15 residues. The CDR3 loop reads CASSARDRGQETQYF. Written as DNA, the CDR3 is TGTGCCAGCAGCGCCCGGGACAGGGGCCAAGAGACCCAGTACTTC.

This clonotype was recorded many times. The chain carries TRBV18 and TRBJ2-5; TRBD2 agrees at 12 bases. The CDR3 has 13 amino acids. Losses at the gene ends were 6 bases for V and 4 bases for J; bases not matched to a gene: 0. Germline V gene data show CDR1 as KGHSH and CDR2 as LQKENI. In DNA, the CDR3 is TGTGCCAGCTCGGGACTAGCGGGAGAGACCCAGTACTTC. Translating it yields CASSGLAGETQYF.

This clonotype is labeled as medium-sized. The chain couples TRBV7-9 to TRBJ2-2; 8 bases are a match to TRBD1. The trim removed 5 bases at V and 5 bases at J, leaving 10 bases unmatched. The CDR3 consists of 16 residues. Germline V gives CDR1 SEHNR, CDR2 FQNEAQ (reference sequence). CDR3 nucleotide sequence: TGTGCCAGCAGCGAGACAGGGGTTCGGTGGACCGGGGAGCTGTTTTTT. Translating gives CASSETGVRWTGELFF. Based on the CDR3 plus reference TRBV7-9 and TRBJ2-2, the full variable domain is DTGVSQNPRHKITKRGQNVTFRCDPISEHNRLYWYRQTLGQGPEFLTYFQNEAQLEKSRLLSDRFSAERPKGSFSTLEIQRTEQGDSAMYLCASSETGVRWTGELFFGEGSRLTVL.

The gene calls are TRBV18 and TRBJ2-3; D is perhaps TRBD2 (5 bases). Germline CDR1 is KGHSH and CDR2 is LQKENI. The CDR3 has 16 residues. V lost 2 bases and J lost 4, with 16 bases in between. The CDR3 region is CASSPADYPVADTQYF. CDR3 sequence (DNA): TGTGCCAGCTCACCAGCCGACTACCCCGTAGCAGATACGCAGTATTTT. Full variable domain (missing parts from reference TRBV18 and TRBJ2-3): NAGVMQNPRHLVRRRGQEARLRCSPMKGHSHVYWYRQLPEEGLKFMVYLQKENIIDESGMPKERFSAEFPKEGPSILRIQQVVRGDSAAYFCASSPADYPVADTQYFGPGTRLTVL.

The genes are TRBV12-3 or TRBV12-4 and TRBJ2-7; D remains unclear. CDR3 size: 11 residues. V dropped 8 bases and J dropped 4 bases, with 9 bases sitting between them. CDR3 nucleotide sequence: TGTGCCAGCGGGATAACATACGAGCAGTACTTC. Its protein product is CASGITYEQYF.

V gene TRBV20-1 combines with J gene TRBJ2-5; TRBD2 matches 7 bases. The germline V gene encodes CDR1 DFQATT and CDR2 SNEGSKA (reference sequence). CDR3 length: 15 residues. After removal of 0 bases from V and 0 bases from J, the junction contained 4 bases not matched to a gene. Written as DNA, the CDR3 is TGCAGTGCTAGAGAGGCTAGCGGAAACCAAGAGACCCAGTACTTC. Encoded protein: CSAREASGNQETQYF.

The chain employs TRBV4-1 and TRBJ2-7; TRBD2 is a possible D gene (6 bases). Per the germline V gene, CDR1 is MGHRA and CDR2 is YSYEKL. The CDR3 runs to 19 residues. V shed 4 bases and J shed 1 base, with 26 bases lying between them. The CDR3 bases are TGCGCCAGCAGCCTGACCCCAGGCAGTGGAGGGACTGAGTCCTACGAGCAGTACTTC. As protein: CASSLTPGSGGTESYEQYF.

This clonotype was found many times. The rearrangement links TRBV7-6 to TRBJ2-5; unclear D gene. Germline values: CDR1 SGHVS, CDR2 FNYEAQ. CDR3 length: 12 residues. Trimming cost V 5 bases and J 2 bases, with 6 bases left between them. The CDR3 DNA sequence: TGTGCCAGCAGCCCCGGACAAGAGACCCAGTACTTC. This codes for CASSPGQETQYF.

This clonotype has ten or more counts. The rearrangement links TRBV5-6 to TRBJ1-1; D is possibly TRBD1 (5 bases). Trimming took off 1 base at V and 0 bases at J, with 7 bases between the two ends. CDR3 size: 14 residues. Germline V gene lookup returns CDR1 SGHDT and CDR2 YYEEEE. CDR3 coding DNA: TGTGCCAGCAGCTTGAAGGGGATGAACACTGAAGCTTTCTTT. Translation: CASSLKGMNTEAFF.

This clonotype was seen ten or more times. The chain links TRBV2 to TRBJ2-1; D may match TRBD1 or TRBD2 (7 bases each). The germline V gene has CDR1 SNHLY and CDR2 FYNNEI. The CDR3 is 15 residues long. The V gene lost 7 bases and the J gene lost 2 bases, with 15 bases spanning the gap. The CDR3 DNA reads as TGTGCCAGCAACCAGGGGGGAGGGCCCTACAATGAGCAGTTCTTC. Translated: CASNQGGGPYNEQFF.

This clonotype was recorded many times. J is TRBJ1-2 and V is TRBV5-1, with D maybe TRBD1 (6 bases). Looked up from germline, CDR1 is SGHRS and CDR2 is YFSETQ. Trimming removed 4 bases at V and 4 bases at J, with 11 bases between. The CDR3 length is 13 residues. The DNA for the CDR3 is TGCGCCAGCAGCCTCGGACAGCCCTATGGCTACACCTTC. This gives the protein CASSLGQPYGYTF. Drawing the rest from reference TRBV5-1 and TRBJ1-2, the complete variable domain is KAGVTQTPRYLIKTRGQQVTLSCSPISGHRSVSWYQQTPGQGLQFLFEYFSETQRNKGNFPGRFSGRQFSNSRSEMNVSTLELGDSALYLCASSLGQPYGYTFGSGTRLTVV.

The table lists this clonotype with many counts. This rearrangement joins TRBV5-1 to TRBJ2-1, with unresolved D. This CDR3 comprises 14 residues. From germline, CDR1 is SGHRS and CDR2 YFSETQ. V was cut by 2 bases and J by 2 bases, with 8 bases left in between. The CDR3: CASSLGIPYNEQFF. CDR3 bases: TGCGCCAGCAGCTTAGGGATTCCCTACAATGAGCAGTTCTTC.

The chain recombines TRBV20-1 with TRBJ2-5, with no clear D. Trimming pared 7 bases from V and 1 base from J, leaving 13 bases between. Germline CDR1 and CDR2: DFQATT and SNEGSKA (reference sequence). The CDR3 contains 13 residues. CDR3 loop: CSVPLTGQETQYF. The CDR3 coding sequence is TGCAGTGTTCCTCTGACTGGCCAAGAGACCCAGTACTTC.

This clonotype was recorded at least ten times. The chain couples TRBV6-1 to TRBJ2-5, with 8 bases identical to TRBD2. Germline V gene data show CDR1 as MNHNS and CDR2 as SASEGT. Trimming at V came to 3 bases and at J to 4 bases, leaving 4 bases not matched to a gene. The CDR3 sequence is 14 residues long. Here the CDR3 DNA reads TGTGCCAGCAGTGACCGGGAGGGCGCAGAGACCCAGTACTTC. Translating gives CASSDREGAETQYF.

This clonotype appeared many times. This rearrangement joins TRBV28 to TRBJ2-7, with 10 bases matching TRBD2. The length of the CDR3 is 15 residues. Germline CDR1 and CDR2: MDHEN and SYDVKM. V lost 6 bases and J lost 3; bases outside the gene matches: 8. The CDR3 here is CASRSLRTSGYEQYF. Written as DNA, the CDR3 is TGTGCCAGCAGAAGCCTTCGGACTAGCGGCTACGAGCAGTACTTC.

The chain has TRBV19 and TRBJ2-7; possible D gene TRBD1, 5 bases. Germline CDR1 is LNHDA and CDR2 is SQIVND (reference sequence). The CDR3 runs 13 residues. The ends were cut back, 3 bases at V and 6 bases at J, with 12 bases in the middle. In DNA, the CDR3 is TGTGCCAGTAGTATGACAGCCCAGGGCGAGCAGTACTTC. It yields the protein CASSMTAQGEQYF. The full variable domain, rest sourced from reference TRBV19 and TRBJ2-7, is DGGITQSPKYLFRKEGQNVTLSCEQNLNHDAMYWYRQDPGQGLRLIYYSQIVNDFQKGDIAEGYSVSREKKESFPLTVTSAQKNPTAFYLCASSMTAQGEQYFGPGTRLTVT.

This chain joins TRBV20-1 and TRBJ2-4; D perhaps matches TRBD1 (6 bases). Trimming shortened V by 7 bases and J by 0 bases, and 19 bases separated the two germline ends. CDR3 length equals 16 residues. Germline-derived CDR1 and CDR2 are DFQATT and SNEGSKA (reference sequence). The CDR3 region has the DNA TGCAGTGTTCGGGGCCAGGGGCCGGGAGCCAAAAACATTCAGTACTTC. Its protein product is CSVRGQGPGAKNIQYF.